This is a list of T cell receptor beta chains from one sample in a study of blood T cell repertoires in COVID-19. This table comes from immunoSEQ multiplex PCR, and its TCRdb copy is limited to in-frame clones, with some not included. The table shows roughly 350,000 clones, with roughly 90% occurring only once. The sequencing input was PBMCs or T cells enriched from blood (not recorded which). Source of these receptors: a woman aged 25 to 39 who had recovered from COVID-19. CDR3s include the opening cysteine and the closing phenylalanine or tryptophan. A D gene is named only where the DNA matches it firmly. Only part of the rows carry a size: once, few, many, or a class if the clone is expanded.

j_call clone_size v_call d_call cdr3_aa cdr3_nt
TRBJ1-5 NA TRBV4-3 TRBD1 CASSQDQGVNQPQHF TGCGCCAGCAGCCAAGATCAGGGGGTTAATCAGCCCCAGCATTTT
TRBJ2-1 once TRBV25-1 NA CACEGVIYNEQFF TGTGCCTGCGAGGGGGTGATCTACAATGAGCAGTTCTTC
TRBJ2-5 once TRBV11-2 TRBD2 CASSLVWGGETQYF TGTGCCAGCAGCTTGGTTTGGGGGGGGGAGACCCAGTACTTC
TRBJ1-2 NA TRBV4-1 TRBD1 CASRSGGTTNYGYTF TGCGCCAGCCGCTCAGGGGGCACTACTAACTATGGCTACACCTTC
TRBJ1-2 NA TRBV4-1 TRBD1 CASSQREASTGDIGYTF TGCGCCAGCAGCCAACGGGAGGCTTCGACAGGGGATATTGGCTACACCTTC
TRBJ1-2 NA TRBV5-6 NA CASSLDLTGSNYGYTF TGTGCCAGCAGCTTGGACTTAACAGGGTCCAACTATGGCTACACCTTC
TRBJ2-1 once TRBV4-1 NA CASSQDVGATYNEQFF TGCGCCAGCAGCCAAGATGTGGGGGCCACCTACAATGAGCAGTTCTTC
TRBJ1-1 NA TRBV28 NA CASSSPRGGPLNTEAFF TGTGCCAGCAGTTCCCCCAGGGGCGGACCGTTGAACACTGAAGCTTTCTTT
TRBJ2-3 NA TRBV9 NA CASSPKRGPSTDTQYF TGTGCCAGCAGCCCGAAACGAGGGCCCAGCACAGATACGCAGTATTTT
TRBJ1-1 once TRBV7-8 TRBD1 CASSRSVTGGTEAFF TGTGCCAGCAGTCGCTCCGTGACAGGGGGAACTGAAGCTTTCTTT
TRBJ1-1 NA TRBV4-1 NA CASSQDQETEAFF TGCGCCAGCAGCCAAGATCAGGAAACCGAAGCTTTCTTT
TRBJ1-1 NA TRBV5-8 NA CASSLGQKAFF TGTGCCAGCAGCCTCGGACAGAAAGCTTTCTTT
TRBJ1-4 NA TRBV6-1 NA CASSDRFLSEKLFF TGTGCCAGCAGTGACAGGTTCTTGAGTGAAAAACTGTTTTTT
TRBJ1-1 once TRBV20-1 NA CSGAENTEAFF TGCAGTGGGGCAGAGAACACTGAAGCTTTCTTT
TRBJ2-1 NA TRBV14 NA CASSRNRGGTYNEQFF TGTGCCAGCAGCCGGAACAGGGGGGGGACCTACAATGAGCAGTTCTTC
TRBJ2-1 NA TRBV7-2 NA CASSLARLANRGEQFF TGTGCCAGCAGCTTAGCGCGGTTGGCCAATCGGGGTGAGCAGTTCTTC
TRBJ2-1 NA TRBV28 TRBD1 CASSLGLWRQGIYNEQFF TGTGCCAGCAGTTTAGGGTTGTGGAGACAGGGGATCTACAATGAGCAGTTCTTC
TRBJ2-2 NA TRBV29-1 NA CSVDRGNTGELFF TGCAGCGTTGACAGGGGGAACACCGGGGAGCTGTTTTTT
TRBJ1-5 NA TRBV28 NA CASSLRGQGSPQHF TGTGCCAGCAGTTTGCGGGGCCAAGGCAGCCCCCAGCATTTT
TRBJ2-5 NA TRBV7-3 NA CASSPMGLQETQYF TGTGCCAGCAGCCCAATGGGACTGCAAGAGACCCAGTACTTC
TRBJ1-1 NA TRBV28 NA CASSLRIEAFF TGTGCCAGCAGTTTGCGGATTGAAGCTTTCTTT
TRBJ2-7 NA TRBV6-2/TRBV6-3 NA CASSYVLYEQYF TGTGCCAGCAGTTACGTCTTGTACGAGCAGTACTTC
TRBJ1-1 NA TRBV15 TRBD1 CATADRLNTEAFF TGTGCCACTGCGGACAGGTTGAACACTGAAGCTTTCTTT
TRBJ2-6 NA TRBV29-1 TRBD1 CSVTGGRSGANVLTF TGCAGCGTAACAGGGGGCCGATCTGGGGCCAACGTCCTGACTTTC
TRBJ2-3 NA TRBV5-5 TRBD2 CASSWTSGTDTQYF TGTGCCAGCAGCTGGACTAGCGGCACAGATACGCAGTATTTT
TRBJ1-2 few TRBV30 TRBD1 CACGTGTNYGYTF TGTGCCTGCGGGACAGGGACTAACTATGGCTACACCTTC
TRBJ1-1 NA TRBV28 TRBD1 CASSSPRGLTTEAFF TGTGCCAGCAGTTCCCCCAGGGGGCTGACCACTGAAGCTTTCTTT
TRBJ1-2 NA TRBV29-1 NA CSVEDLIYLNYGYTF TGCAGCGTTGAAGATCTGATCTATCTTAACTATGGCTACACCTTC
TRBJ1-1 NA TRBV10-1 TRBD1 CATQGAWWSTEAFF TGCGCCACCCAGGGGGCCTGGTGGAGCACTGAAGCTTTCTTT
TRBJ2-5 once TRBV19 NA CASNFDRSHQETQYF TGTGCCAGTAATTTCGACAGGAGTCACCAAGAGACCCAGTACTTC
TRBJ2-6 NA TRBV2 TRBD2 CASSEYPLAGGPSGANVLTF TGTGCCAGCAGTGAATATCCGTTAGCGGGAGGGCCTTCTGGGGCCAACGTCCTGACTTTC
TRBJ2-3 NA TRBV13 TRBD2 CASSLTSGGAADTQYF TGTGCCAGCAGCCTAACTAGCGGGGGGGCCGCAGATACGCAGTATTTT
TRBJ1-1 NA TRBV20-1 NA CSASSQRTSAFF TGCAGTGCTAGTTCCCAGCGAACTTCAGCTTTCTTT
TRBJ1-5 NA TRBV2 NA CASSDSLAGEMPQPQHF TGTGCCAGCAGCGACTCCCTAGCAGGGGAAATGCCTCAGCCCCAGCATTTT
TRBJ1-1 few TRBV2 TRBD1 CASTLDRAVTEAFF TGTGCCAGCACCCTCGACAGGGCGGTTACTGAAGCTTTCTTT
TRBJ1-5 few TRBV10-1 NA CARRQAFVQPQHF TGCGCCAGAAGACAGGCGTTTGTTCAGCCCCAGCATTTT
TRBJ1-1 NA TRBV4-3 TRBD1 CASSLDRGTEAFF TGCGCCAGCAGTCTCGACAGGGGCACTGAAGCTTTCTTT
TRBJ1-6 NA TRBV30 NA CAWTPTAASPLHF TGTGCCTGGACCCCCACAGCTGCTTCACCCCTCCACTTT
TRBJ1-5 NA TRBV2 NA CASNREGSNQPQHF TGTGCCAGCAACAGGGAGGGTAGCAATCAGCCCCAGCATTTT
TRBJ1-6 NA TRBV12-3/TRBV12-4 NA CASSNSGGPLHF TGTGCCAGCAGTAACTCTGGGGGGCCCCTCCACTTT
TRBJ1-2 once TRBV11-2 NA CASSLSQHYGYTF TGTGCCAGCAGCTTATCACAACACTATGGCTACACCTTC
TRBJ1-5 NA TRBV19 NA CASSFYPSYSNQPQHF TGTGCCAGTAGTTTTTACCCGAGCTATAGCAATCAGCCCCAGCATTTT
TRBJ1-2 NA TRBV5-4 TRBD1 CASSLAGGVGYTF TGTGCCAGCAGCTTAGCAGGGGGAGTAGGCTACACCTTC